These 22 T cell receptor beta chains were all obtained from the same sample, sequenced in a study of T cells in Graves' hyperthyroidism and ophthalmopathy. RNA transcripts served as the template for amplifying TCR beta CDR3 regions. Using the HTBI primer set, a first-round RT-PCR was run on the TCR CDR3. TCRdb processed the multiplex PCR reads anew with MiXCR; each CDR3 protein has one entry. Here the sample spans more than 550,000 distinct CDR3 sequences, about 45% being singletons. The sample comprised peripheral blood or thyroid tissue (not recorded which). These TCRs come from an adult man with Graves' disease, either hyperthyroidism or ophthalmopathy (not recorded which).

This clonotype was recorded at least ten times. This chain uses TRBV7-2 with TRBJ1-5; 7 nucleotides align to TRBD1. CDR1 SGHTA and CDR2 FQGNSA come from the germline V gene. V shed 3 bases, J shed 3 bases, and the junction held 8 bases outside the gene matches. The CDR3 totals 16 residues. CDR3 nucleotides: TGTGCCAGCAGCTTGGTCCTTGGACAGGACAATCAGCCCCAGCATTTT. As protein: CASSLVLGQDNQPQHF.

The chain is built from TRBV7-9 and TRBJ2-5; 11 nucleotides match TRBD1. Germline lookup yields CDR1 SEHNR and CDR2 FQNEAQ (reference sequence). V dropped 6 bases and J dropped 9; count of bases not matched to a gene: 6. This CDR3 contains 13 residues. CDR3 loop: CASRGQGGQPQYF. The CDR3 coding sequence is TGTGCCAGCAGGGGACAGGGGGGACAGCCCCAGTACTTC.

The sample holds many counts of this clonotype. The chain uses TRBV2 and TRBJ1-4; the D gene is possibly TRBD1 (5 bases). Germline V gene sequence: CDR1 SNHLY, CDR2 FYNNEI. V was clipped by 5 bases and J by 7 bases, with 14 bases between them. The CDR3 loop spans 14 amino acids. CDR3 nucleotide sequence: TGTGCCAGCAGTCCGGACACGGCCCGTGAAAAACTGTTTTTT. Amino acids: CASSPDTAREKLFF. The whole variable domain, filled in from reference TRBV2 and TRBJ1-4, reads EPEVTQTPSHQVTQMGQEVILRCVPISNHLYFYWYRQILGQKVEFLVSFYNNEISEKSEIFDDQFSVERPDGSNFTLKIRSTKLEDSAMYFCASSPDTAREKLFFGSGTQLSVL.

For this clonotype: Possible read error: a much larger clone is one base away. CDR3 amino acids: CASSEFQGPYGYTF. In DNA, the CDR3 is TGCGCCAGCAGTGAGTTTCAGGGACCCTATGGCTACACCTTC. V gene TRBV10-1 combines with J gene TRBJ1-2, with a possible D match to TRBD1 (5 bases). CDR1 and CDR2 from the germline V gene are WNHNN and SYGVQD (reference sequence). The CDR3 sequence is 14 residues long. Trimming removed 1 base from V and 4 bases from J, with 10 bases in between.

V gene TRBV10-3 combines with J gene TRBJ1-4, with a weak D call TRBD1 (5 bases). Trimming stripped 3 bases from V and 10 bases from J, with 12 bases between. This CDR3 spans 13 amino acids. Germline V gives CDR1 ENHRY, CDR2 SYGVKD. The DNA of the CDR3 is TGTGCCATCAGTGATGAAGGGGCAGCAAAACTGTTTTTT. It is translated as CAISDEGAAKLFF.

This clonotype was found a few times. The CDR3 loop is CASSPRTGSEAFF. The CDR3 DNA reads as TGTGCCAGCAGCCCCCGGACAGGGTCTGAAGCTTTCTTT. The chain combines TRBV7-2 with TRBJ1-1; 8 nucleotides agree with TRBD1. J was trimmed by 6 bases and V by 5 bases; bases with no gene match: 5. The germline gives CDR1 SGHTA, CDR2 FQGNSA. The CDR3 is 13 amino acids. Drawing the rest from reference TRBV7-2 and TRBJ1-1, the complete variable domain is GAGVSQSPSNKVTEKGKDVELRCDPISGHTALYWYRQSLGQGLEFLIYFQGNSAPDKSGLPSDRFSAERTGGSVSTLTIQRTQQEDSAVYLCASSPRTGSEAFFGQGTRLTVV.

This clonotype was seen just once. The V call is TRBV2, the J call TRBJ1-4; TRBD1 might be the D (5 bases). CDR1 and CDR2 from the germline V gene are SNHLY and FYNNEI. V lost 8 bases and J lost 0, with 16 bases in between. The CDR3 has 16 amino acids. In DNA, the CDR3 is TGTGCCAGCGGTGGGGGGAGTCGATCAACTAATGAAAAACTGTTTTTT. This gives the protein CASGGGSRSTNEKLFF.

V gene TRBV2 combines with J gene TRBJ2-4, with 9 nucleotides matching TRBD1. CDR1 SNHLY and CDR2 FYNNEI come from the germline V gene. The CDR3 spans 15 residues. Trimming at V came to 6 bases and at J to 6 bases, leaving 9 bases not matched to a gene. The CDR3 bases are TGTGCCAGCAGCGGATGGACAGGGGAAGGAAACATTCAGTACTTC. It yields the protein CASSGWTGEGNIQYF.

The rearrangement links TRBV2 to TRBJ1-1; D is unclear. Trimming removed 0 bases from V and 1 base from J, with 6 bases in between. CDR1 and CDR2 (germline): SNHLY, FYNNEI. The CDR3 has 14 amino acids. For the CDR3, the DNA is TGTGCCAGCAGTGAAGCGACCGGGAACACTGAAGCTTTCTTT. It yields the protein CASSEATGNTEAFF.

CDR3 loop: CASSESRGAVYEQYF. The CDR3 DNA reads TGTGCCAGCAGTGAATCTCGGGGGGCGGTCTACGAGCAGTACTTC. The rearrangement links TRBV25-1 to TRBJ2-7; tentatively, D is TRBD2 (7 bases). V lost 1 base and J lost 3, with 13 bases in between. Per germline, CDR1 MGHDK and CDR2 SYGVNS. This CDR3 is built from 15 residues.

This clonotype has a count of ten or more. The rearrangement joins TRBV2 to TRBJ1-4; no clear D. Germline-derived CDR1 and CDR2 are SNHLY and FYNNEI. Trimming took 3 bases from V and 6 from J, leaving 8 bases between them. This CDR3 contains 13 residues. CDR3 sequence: CASSESEDEKLFF. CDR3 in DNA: TGTGCCAGCAGTGAGTCAGAAGATGAAAAACTGTTTTTT. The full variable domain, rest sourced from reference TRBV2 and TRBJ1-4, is EPEVTQTPSHQVTQMGQEVILRCVPISNHLYFYWYRQILGQKVEFLVSFYNNEISEKSEIFDDQFSVERPDGSNFTLKIRSTKLEDSAMYFCASSESEDEKLFFGSGTQLSVL.

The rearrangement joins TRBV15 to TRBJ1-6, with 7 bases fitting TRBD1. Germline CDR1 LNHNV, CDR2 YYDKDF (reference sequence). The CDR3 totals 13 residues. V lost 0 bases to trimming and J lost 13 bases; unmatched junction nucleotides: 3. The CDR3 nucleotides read TGTGCCACCAGCAGAGATCCACAGGGGCCCCTCCACTTT. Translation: CATSRDPQGPLHF.

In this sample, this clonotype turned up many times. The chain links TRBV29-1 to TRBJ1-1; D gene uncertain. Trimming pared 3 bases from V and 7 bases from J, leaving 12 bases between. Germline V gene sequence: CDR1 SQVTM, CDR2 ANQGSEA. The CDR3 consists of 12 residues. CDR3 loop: CSVDRPVDEAFF. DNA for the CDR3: TGCAGCGTTGACAGGCCGGTGGATGAAGCTTTCTTT.

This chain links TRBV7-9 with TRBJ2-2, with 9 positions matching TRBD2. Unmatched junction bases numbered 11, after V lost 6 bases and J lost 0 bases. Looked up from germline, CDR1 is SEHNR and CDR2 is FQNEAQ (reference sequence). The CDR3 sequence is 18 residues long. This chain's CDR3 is CASSAPKRTSANTGELFF. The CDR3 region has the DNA TGTGCCAGCAGTGCCCCAAAAAGGACTAGCGCGAACACCGGGGAGCTGTTTTTT.

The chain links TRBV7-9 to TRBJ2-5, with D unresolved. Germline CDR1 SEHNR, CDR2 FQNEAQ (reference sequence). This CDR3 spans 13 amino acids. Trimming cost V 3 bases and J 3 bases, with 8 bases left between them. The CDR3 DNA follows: TGTGCCAGCAGCTTGCCCAGAGAAGAGACCCAGTACTTC. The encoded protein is CASSLPREETQYF.

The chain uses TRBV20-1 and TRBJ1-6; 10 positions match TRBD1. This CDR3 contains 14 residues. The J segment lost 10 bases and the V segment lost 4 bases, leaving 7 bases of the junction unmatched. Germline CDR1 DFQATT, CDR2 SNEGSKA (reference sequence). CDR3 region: CSAMGGTGESPLHF. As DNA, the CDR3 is TGCAGTGCTATGGGCGGGACAGGGGAATCACCCCTCCACTTT.

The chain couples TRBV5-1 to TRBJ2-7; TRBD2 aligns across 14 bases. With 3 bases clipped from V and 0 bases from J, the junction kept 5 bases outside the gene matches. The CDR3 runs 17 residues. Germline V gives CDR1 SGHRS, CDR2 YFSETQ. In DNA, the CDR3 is TGCGCCAGCAGCTGGGGACTAGCGGGAGAGAGCTCCTACGAGCAGTACTTC. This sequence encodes CASSWGLAGESSYEQYF.

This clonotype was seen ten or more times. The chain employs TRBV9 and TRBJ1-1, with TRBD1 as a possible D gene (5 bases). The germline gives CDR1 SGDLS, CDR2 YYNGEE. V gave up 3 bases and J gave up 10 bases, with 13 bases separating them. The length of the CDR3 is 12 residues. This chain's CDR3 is CASSAGTQGAFF. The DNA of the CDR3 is TGTGCCAGCAGCGCTGGGACTCAAGGAGCTTTCTTT.

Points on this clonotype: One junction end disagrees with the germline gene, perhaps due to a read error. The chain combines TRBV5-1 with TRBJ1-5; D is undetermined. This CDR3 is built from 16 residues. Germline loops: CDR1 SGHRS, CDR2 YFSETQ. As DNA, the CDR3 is TGTGCCAGCAGCTTGGGCCTCGGGTCGGGCAATCAGCCCCAGCATTTT. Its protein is CASSLGLGSGNQPQHF.

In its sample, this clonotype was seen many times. DNA for the CDR3: TGCAGTGCTAGAGATAACAGGGGGAGTTTATACGAGCAGTACTTC. It encodes CSARDNRGSLYEQYF. This chain links TRBV20-1 with TRBJ2-7, with 8 bases matching TRBD1. The CDR3 totals 15 residues. Losses at the gene ends were 0 bases for V and 4 bases for J; bases not matched to a gene: 8. Germline CDR1 DFQATT, CDR2 SNEGSKA (reference sequence).

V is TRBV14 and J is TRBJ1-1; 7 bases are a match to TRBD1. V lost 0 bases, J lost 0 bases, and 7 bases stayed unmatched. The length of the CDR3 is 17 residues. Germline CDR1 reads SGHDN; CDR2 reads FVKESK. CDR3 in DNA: TGTGCCAGCAGCCAAGACGCAGGGGGAGGGATGAACACTGAAGCTTTCTTT. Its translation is CASSQDAGGGMNTEAFF. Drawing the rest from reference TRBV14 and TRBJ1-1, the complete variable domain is EAGVTQFPSHSVIEKGQTVTLRCDPISGHDNLYWYRRVMGKEIKFLLHFVKESKQDESGMPNNRFLAERTGGTYSTLKVQPAELEDSGVYFCASSQDAGGGMNTEAFFGQGTRLTVV.

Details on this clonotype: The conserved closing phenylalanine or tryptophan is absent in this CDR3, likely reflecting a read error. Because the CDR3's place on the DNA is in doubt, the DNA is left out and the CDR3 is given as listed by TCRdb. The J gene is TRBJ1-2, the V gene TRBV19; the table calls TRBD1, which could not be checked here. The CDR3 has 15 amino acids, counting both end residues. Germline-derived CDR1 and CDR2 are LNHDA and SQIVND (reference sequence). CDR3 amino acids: CASRTGTGLTMATQS.